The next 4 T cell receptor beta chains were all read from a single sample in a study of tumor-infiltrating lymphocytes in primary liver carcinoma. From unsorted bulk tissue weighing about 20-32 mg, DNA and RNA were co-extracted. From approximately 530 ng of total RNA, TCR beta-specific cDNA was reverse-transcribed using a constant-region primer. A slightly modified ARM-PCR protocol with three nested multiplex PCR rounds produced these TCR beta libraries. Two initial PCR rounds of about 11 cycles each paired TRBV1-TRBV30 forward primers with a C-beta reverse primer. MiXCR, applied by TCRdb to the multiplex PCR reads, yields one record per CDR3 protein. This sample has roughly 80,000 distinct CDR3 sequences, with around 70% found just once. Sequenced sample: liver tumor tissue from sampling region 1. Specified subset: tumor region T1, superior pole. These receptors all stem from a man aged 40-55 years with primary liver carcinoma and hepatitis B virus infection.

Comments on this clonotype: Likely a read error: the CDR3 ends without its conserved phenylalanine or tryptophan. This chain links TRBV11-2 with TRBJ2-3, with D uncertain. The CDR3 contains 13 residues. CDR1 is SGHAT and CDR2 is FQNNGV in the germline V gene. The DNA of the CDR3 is TGTGACAGCAGCTTAGGAAGGAGTGATACGCAGTATTAT. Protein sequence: CDSSLGRSDTQYY.

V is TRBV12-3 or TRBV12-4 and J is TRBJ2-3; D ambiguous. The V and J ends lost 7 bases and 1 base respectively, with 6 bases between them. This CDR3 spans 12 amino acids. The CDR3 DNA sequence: TGTGCCAGCAACCAGGGCACAGATACGCAGTATTTT. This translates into CASNQGTDTQYF.

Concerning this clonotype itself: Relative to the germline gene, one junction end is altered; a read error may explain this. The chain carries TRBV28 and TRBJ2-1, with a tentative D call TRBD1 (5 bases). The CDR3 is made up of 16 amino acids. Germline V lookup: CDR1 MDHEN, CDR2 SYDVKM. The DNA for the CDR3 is TGTGCCAGTAGTTTGGTAGGCTTTCGGACATTTGGCAGGAAGTTCTTC. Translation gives CASSLVGFRTFGRKFF.

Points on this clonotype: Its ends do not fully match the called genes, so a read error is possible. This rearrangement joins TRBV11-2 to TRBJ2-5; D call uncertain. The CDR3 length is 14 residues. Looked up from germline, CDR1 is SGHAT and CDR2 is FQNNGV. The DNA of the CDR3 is TGTACCAGCAGCTCGACGAGGATATTATTGTCCCATTACTTC. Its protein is CTSSSTRILLSHYF.